This T cell receptor beta chain was found in a study of spatial heterogeneity in lung cancer. About the research overall: Each time, sequencing found more beta-chain sequences than alpha-chain sequences.

Time point in this sample: blood at routine non-recurrence follow-up after resection. TCRs were sequenced from unsorted whole RNA of tumor, nontumor lung or PBMC. To note about this clonotype: Its antigen is still unknown.

Study-wide findings and caveats: Ubiquitous expanded tumor TCRs surfaced in blood more at resection than they did at follow-up.

TCR cDNA molecules each carried a unique molecular identifier. One entry per CDR3 protein results from TCRdb running MiXCR on the 5' RACE reads. Of around 110,000 distinct CDR3 sequences in the sample, 12% were seen once. The material sequenced was PBMCs, taken at follow-up. The receptor was isolated from a male donor with early-stage non-small cell lung cancer.

The CDR3 bases are TGTGCCAGCAGCCAGGGGGGCAGCTCTGGAAACACCATATATTTT. This encodes CASSQGGSSGNTIYF. This chain links TRBV28 with TRBJ1-3; 7 bases map to TRBD1. This CDR3 contains 15 residues. The germline gives CDR1 MDHEN, CDR2 SYDVKM. J gave up 0 bases and V 6 bases, and 5 bases lay outside the gene matches.